Presented here are 26 T cell receptor beta chains from one specimen sequenced in a study of PD-L1 blockade in urothelial cancer. Only in-frame clones appear in the TCRdb table, and some are missing; sequencing was by immunoSEQ multiplex PCR. The sample has around 50,000 clones; roughly four fifths are singletons. The time point was: pretreatment peripheral blood. The material sequenced was PBMCs, taken around atezolizumab (anti-PD-L1) treatment. The receptors originated from a man aged 50-60 years with urothelial cancer.

The chain uses TRBV5-1 and TRBJ2-5; D unresolved. Between the trimmed V and J ends, which lost 1 base and 1 base, there was a span of 8 bases. This CDR3 comprises 14 residues. Germline CDR1 is SGHRS and CDR2 is YFSETQ. CDR3 region: CASSLTSVQETQYF. The CDR3 region has the DNA TGCGCCAGCAGCTTGACTTCCGTCCAAGAGACCCAGTACTTC.

The CDR3 spells CASSYPQTPRNSPLHF. The CDR3 DNA is TGTGCCAGCAGTTACCCACAGACGCCAAGAAATTCACCCCTCCACTTT. The genes are TRBV6-6 and TRBJ1-6; D gene ambiguous. Per germline, CDR1 MNHNY and CDR2 SVGAGI (reference sequence). V shed 2 bases and J shed 7 bases, with 15 bases lying between them. The CDR3 is 16 residues long.

The rearrangement links TRBV19 to TRBJ1-5; TRBD1 aligns across 10 bases. The V and J ends lost 2 bases and 1 base, in that order; junction bases with no gene match: 8. CDR3 length equals 18 residues. The V gene's germline CDR1 is LNHDA and CDR2 SQIVND (reference sequence). This CDR3 reads CASSISRQGAASNQPQHF. The CDR3 coding sequence is TGTGCCAGTAGTATATCCCGACAGGGGGCCGCCAGCAATCAGCCCCAGCATTTT.

The J gene is TRBJ1-2, the V gene TRBV19, with D perhaps TRBD1 (5 bases). From germline, CDR1 is LNHDA and CDR2 SQIVND (reference sequence). This CDR3 region has 11 residues. V shed 4 bases and J shed 8 bases, with 8 bases lying between them. DNA of the CDR3: TGTGCCAGTAGTACGGGGGGAGGCTACACCTTC. This encodes CASSTGGGYTF. Using reference TRBV19 and TRBJ1-2 for the parts outside the CDR3, the full variable domain is DGGITQSPKYLFRKEGQNVTLSCEQNLNHDAMYWYRQDPGQGLRLIYYSQIVNDFQKGDIAEGYSVSREKKESFPLTVTSAQKNPTAFYLCASSTGGGYTFGSGTRLTVV.

Only one count was recorded for this clone. This chain uses TRBV30 with TRBJ1-2; D not certain. Germline CDR1 is GTSNPN and CDR2 is SVGIG (reference sequence). The V and J ends lost 3 bases and 2 bases respectively, with 10 bases between them. CDR3 length: 13 residues. The CDR3 spells CAWRVAANYGYTF. For the CDR3, the DNA is TGTGCCTGGAGAGTGGCGGCAAACTATGGCTACACCTTC. The whole variable domain, remainder taken from reference TRBV30 and TRBJ1-2, is SQTIHQWPATLVQPVGSPLSLECTVEGTSNPNLYWYRQAAGRGLQLLFYSVGIGQISSEVPQNLSASRPQDRQFILSSKKLLLSDSGFYLCAWRVAANYGYTFGSGTRLTVV.

This chain uses TRBV5-1 with TRBJ1-5; D is ambiguous. Germline values: CDR1 SGHRS, CDR2 YFSETQ. This CDR3 has 14 residues. V was clipped by 0 bases and J by 6 bases, with 10 bases between them. The CDR3 loop is CASSLGASSQPQHF. CDR3 sequence (DNA): TGCGCCAGCAGCTTGGGGGCGAGCTCTCAGCCCCAGCATTTT. Full variable domain (rest looked up from reference TRBV5-1 and TRBJ1-5): KAGVTQTPRYLIKTRGQQVTLSCSPISGHRSVSWYQQTPGQGLQFLFEYFSETQRNKGNFPGRFSGRQFSNSRSEMNVSTLELGDSALYLCASSLGASSQPQHFGDGTRLSIL.

The rearrangement joins TRBV7-5 to TRBJ2-7; the D call TRBD2 from the table was never checked on the DNA. TRBV7-5 is noted as a pseudogene. The CDR3 length is 16 residues. The CDR3 sequence: CARSFVTGTRSREQYF. In nucleotides, the CDR3 is TGTGCCAGAAGCTTCGTAACAGGGACTAGGTCTCGCGAGCAGTACTTC.

DNA of the CDR3: TGTGCCATCAGTGAGGTCCCAGGTACTCCCAGCGGGAGTCCCGAGCAGTACTTC. As protein: CAISEVPGTPSGSPEQYF. The gene calls are TRBV10-3 and TRBJ2-7, with 8 nucleotides matching TRBD2. J lost 6 bases, V lost 2 bases, and 18 bases had no gene match. CDR3 size: 18 residues. CDR1 is ENHRY, CDR2 SYGVKD, per germline.

The chain carries TRBV6-1 and TRBJ1-3, with a possible D match to TRBD1 (6 bases). The CDR3 extends over 14 amino acids. V lost 4 bases and J lost 0, with 7 bases in between. Germline V gene lookup returns CDR1 MNHNS and CDR2 SASEGT. The CDR3 bases are TGTGCCAGCAGTGCGGACAGCTCTGGAAACACCATATATTTT. As protein: CASSADSSGNTIYF.

This clone came up once. This chain connects TRBV6-4 to TRBJ2-2; possibly TRBD1 for D (6 bases). From germline, CDR1 is MRHNA and CDR2 SNTAGT. The V gene lost 0 bases and the J gene lost 1 base, with 9 bases spanning the gap. The length of the CDR3 is 16 residues. The CDR3 DNA sequence: TGTGCCAGCAGTGACTCCGCACAGGGGAACACCGGGGAGCTGTTTTTT. Translating gives CASSDSAQGNTGELFF.

The chain carries TRBV7-9 and TRBJ1-6; 7 bases map to TRBD1. The length of the CDR3 is 14 residues. Germline loops: CDR1 SEHNR, CDR2 FQNEAQ (reference sequence). The J segment lost 10 bases and the V segment lost 2 bases, leaving 5 bases of the junction unmatched. CDR3 protein: CASSLTGERSPLHF. Written as DNA, the CDR3 is TGTGCCAGCAGCTTAACAGGGGAACGCTCACCCCTCCACTTT.

This clone showed up just once. The chain couples TRBV9 to TRBJ2-1, with 12 bases that match TRBD1. CDR1 SGDLS and CDR2 YYNGEE come from the germline V gene. The CDR3 is made up of 15 amino acids. Trimming at V came to 0 bases and at J to 8 bases, leaving 3 bases not matched to a gene. CDR3 region: CASSVVGTGGHEQFF. The CDR3 nucleotides read TGTGCCAGCAGCGTAGTGGGGACAGGGGGCCATGAGCAGTTCTTC.

This chain uses TRBV10-3 with TRBJ1-2; TRBD1 aligns across 8 bases. After removal of 6 bases from V and 7 bases from J, the junction contained 10 bases not matched to a gene. The CDR3 length is 14 residues. Germline CDR1 ENHRY, CDR2 SYGVKD. The CDR3 here is CAISLTGVRSGYTF. The CDR3 DNA reads as TGTGCCATCAGCCTGACAGGGGTACGTAGTGGCTACACCTTC.

The rearrangement uses TRBV5-5 and TRBJ2-5, with D maybe TRBD1 (6 bases). V lost 4 bases, J lost 1 base, and 17 bases lay in between. The CDR3 is 16 amino acids. Germline V CDR1 and CDR2: SGHKS, YYEKEE (reference sequence). The CDR3 here is CASSPRTASSQETQYF. Written as DNA, the CDR3 is TGTGCCAGCAGCCCACGGACAGCAAGCAGCCAAGAGACCCAGTACTTC. Complete variable domain (other parts from reference TRBV5-5 and TRBJ2-5): DAGVTQSPTHLIKTRGQQVTLRCSPISGHKSVSWYQQVLGQGPQFIFQYYEKEERGRGNFPDRFSARQFPNYSSELNVNALLLGDSALYLCASSPRTASSQETQYFGPGTRLLVL.

The rearrangement uses TRBV6-6 and TRBJ2-1; 9 nucleotides match TRBD1. V gave up 4 bases and J gave up 7 bases; unmatched junction bases: 11. CDR3 length: 16 residues. Germline values: CDR1 MNHNY, CDR2 SVGAGI (reference sequence). Written as DNA, the CDR3 is TGTGCCAGCAGTTCATCAGGGGGACAGGGTTTTAATGAGCAGTTCTTC. It specifies CASSSSGGQGFNEQFF.

This clone was counted once. This chain links TRBV6-5 with TRBJ1-6; D might be TRBD1 (6 bases). This CDR3 is 16 amino acids long. Germline V lookup: CDR1 MNHEY, CDR2 SVGAGI. The V gene lost 2 bases and the J gene lost 8 bases, with 16 bases spanning the gap. Here the CDR3 reads CASSYPQGSNYSPLHF. CDR3 nucleotide sequence: TGTGCCAGCAGTTACCCACAGGGCAGTAACTATTCACCCCTCCACTTT.

V usage is TRBV9 and J usage is TRBJ2-5; D perhaps matches TRBD1 (5 bases). Germline V CDR1 and CDR2: SGDLS, YYNGEE. Trimming took 2 bases from V and 4 from J, leaving 15 bases between them. The CDR3 length is 15 residues. In DNA, the CDR3 is TGTGCCAGCAGCGTGCAGGGCGCAGAACGAGAGACCCAGTACTTC. Residues: CASSVQGAERETQYF.

This chain joins TRBV6-5 and TRBJ1-1; TRBD1 matches at 7 bases. The CDR3 runs to 15 residues. J was trimmed by 1 base and V by 7 bases; bases with no gene match: 9. CDR1 and CDR2 (germline): MNHEY, SVGAGI. CDR3 sequence (DNA): TGTGCCAGCATGGAACGGGGACAGAGGAACACTGAAGCTTTCTTT. Its translation: CASMERGQRNTEAFF.

This clone appeared a few times. In DNA form, the CDR3 reads TGTGCCAGCAGTTTTGCGGGTTCACCCCTCCACTTT. The encoded protein is CASSFAGSPLHF. The chain uses TRBV28 and TRBJ1-6; D is ambiguous. In germline, CDR1 is MDHEN, CDR2 SYDVKM. Trimming cost V 3 bases and J 9 bases, with 6 bases left between them. The CDR3 extends over 12 amino acids.

V is TRBV29-1 and J is TRBJ2-2; 10 bases align to TRBD2. This CDR3 region has 16 residues. The ends lost 1 base at V and 7 bases at J; junction bases unmatched: 9. CDR1 and CDR2 from the germline V gene are SQVTM and ANQGSEA. The DNA for the CDR3 is TGCAGCGTTGAAGGTCGAGCGGGAGGGCGGGGCGGGGAGCTGTTTTTT. Residues: CSVEGRAGGRGGELFF.

This chain links TRBV11-2 with TRBJ2-5, with TRBD2 as a possible D gene (6 bases). Trimming removed 3 bases from V and 4 bases from J, with 15 bases in between. There are 15 residues in the CDR3. Germline lookup yields CDR1 SGHAT and CDR2 FQNNGV. The CDR3 DNA follows: TGTGCCAGCAGCTTGGGACTCAAAGCGCCAGAGACCCAGTACTTC. Its translation is CASSLGLKAPETQYF.

The chain employs TRBV5-5 and TRBJ2-7, with TRBD2 matching over 8 bases. The CDR3 is made up of 14 amino acids. J was trimmed by 1 base and V by 5 bases; bases with no gene match: 5. The germline gives CDR1 SGHKS, CDR2 YYEKEE (reference sequence). CDR3 sequence: CASSGLAVSYEQYV. For the CDR3, the DNA is TGTGCCAGCAGTGGACTAGCAGTGTCCTACGAGCAGTACGTC.

V usage is TRBV5-1 and J usage is TRBJ1-6, with TRBD1 as a possible D gene (6 bases). Germline CDR1 is SGHRS and CDR2 is YFSETQ. V was cut by 0 bases and J by 7 bases, with 11 bases left in between. CDR3 size: 15 residues. Here the CDR3 reads CASSLGRDTNSPLHF. The CDR3 coding sequence is TGCGCCAGCAGCTTGGGCCGGGACACAAATTCACCCCTCCACTTT.

The chain has TRBV5-4 and TRBJ2-1, with TRBD1 matching over 8 bases. CDR3 size: 14 residues. The V segment lost 4 bases and the J segment 5 bases; nucleotides outside the gene matches: 5. The germline V gene has CDR1 SGHNT and CDR2 YYREEE (reference sequence). DNA for the CDR3: TGTGCCAGCAGCGTTCCGACAGGGGACAATGAGCAGTTCTTC. It codes for CASSVPTGDNEQFF.

This clone has a handful of counts. The J gene is TRBJ1-5, the V gene TRBV9; tentatively, D is TRBD1 (5 bases). Germline-derived CDR1 and CDR2 are SGDLS and YYNGEE. The CDR3 covers 15 residues. Trimming took off 2 bases at V and 4 bases at J, with 13 bases between the two ends. CDR3 residues: CASSVGGSGNQPQHF. The CDR3 nucleotides read TGTGCCAGCAGCGTTGGAGGGTCAGGGAATCAGCCCCAGCATTTT.

In this sample, this clone turned up once. The chain carries TRBV7-6 and TRBJ2-5, with D maybe TRBD2 (6 bases). Between the trimmed V and J ends, which lost 1 base and 7 bases, there was a span of 13 bases. The CDR3 sequence is 14 residues long. Germline V gives CDR1 SGHVS, CDR2 FNYEAQ. The CDR3: CASSLGRVRGTQYF. The CDR3 DNA is TGTGCCAGCAGCTTAGGGAGGGTTAGGGGGACCCAGTACTTC.